One sample yielded the 2 T cell receptor beta chains listed below, sequenced in a study of persistence of HIV-infected CD4 T cells. The stimulus was an HIV-1 Gag 15-mer peptide pool, 0.8 to 1 ug/peptide/mL. Sorted nonresponding memory CD4+ T cells were CD40L-negative, CD69-negative, CD45RO-high. This was the immunoSEQ version 4 assay in survey mode. Measured with immunoSEQ multiplex PCR; TCRdb has only the in-frame clones, and not every one. The profile covers tens of thousands of clones, with 65% to 75% appearing a single time and under 2% taken by the ten largest. Antigens for these TCRs are unknown. The sequencing here drew on CD4+ T cells sorted from PBMCs after approximately 19-hour stimulation, taken from a patient who received antiretroviral therapy. The receptors derive from an adult man with HIV who was CMV-seropositive.

The CDR3 DNA follows: TGTGCCAGCAGCTCCGGGACAGGGCGCACTGAAGCTTTCTTT. Its protein product is CASSSGTGRTEAFF. This chain joins TRBV4-2 and TRBJ1-1, with 9 bases lining up with TRBD1. V was clipped by 5 bases and J by 4 bases; unmatched bases: 5. This CDR3 is built from 14 residues. CDR1 is LGHNA, CDR2 YNFKEQ, per germline.

This chain uses TRBV5-1 with TRBJ1-5, with D hard to call. This CDR3 contains 14 residues. V was pared by 2 bases and J by 1 base, with 7 bases between. Germline V lookup: CDR1 SGHRS, CDR2 YFSETQ. This CDR3 reads CASSLEGSNQPQHF. The CDR3 DNA sequence: TGCGCCAGCAGCTTAGAAGGAAGCAATCAGCCCCAGCATTTT.